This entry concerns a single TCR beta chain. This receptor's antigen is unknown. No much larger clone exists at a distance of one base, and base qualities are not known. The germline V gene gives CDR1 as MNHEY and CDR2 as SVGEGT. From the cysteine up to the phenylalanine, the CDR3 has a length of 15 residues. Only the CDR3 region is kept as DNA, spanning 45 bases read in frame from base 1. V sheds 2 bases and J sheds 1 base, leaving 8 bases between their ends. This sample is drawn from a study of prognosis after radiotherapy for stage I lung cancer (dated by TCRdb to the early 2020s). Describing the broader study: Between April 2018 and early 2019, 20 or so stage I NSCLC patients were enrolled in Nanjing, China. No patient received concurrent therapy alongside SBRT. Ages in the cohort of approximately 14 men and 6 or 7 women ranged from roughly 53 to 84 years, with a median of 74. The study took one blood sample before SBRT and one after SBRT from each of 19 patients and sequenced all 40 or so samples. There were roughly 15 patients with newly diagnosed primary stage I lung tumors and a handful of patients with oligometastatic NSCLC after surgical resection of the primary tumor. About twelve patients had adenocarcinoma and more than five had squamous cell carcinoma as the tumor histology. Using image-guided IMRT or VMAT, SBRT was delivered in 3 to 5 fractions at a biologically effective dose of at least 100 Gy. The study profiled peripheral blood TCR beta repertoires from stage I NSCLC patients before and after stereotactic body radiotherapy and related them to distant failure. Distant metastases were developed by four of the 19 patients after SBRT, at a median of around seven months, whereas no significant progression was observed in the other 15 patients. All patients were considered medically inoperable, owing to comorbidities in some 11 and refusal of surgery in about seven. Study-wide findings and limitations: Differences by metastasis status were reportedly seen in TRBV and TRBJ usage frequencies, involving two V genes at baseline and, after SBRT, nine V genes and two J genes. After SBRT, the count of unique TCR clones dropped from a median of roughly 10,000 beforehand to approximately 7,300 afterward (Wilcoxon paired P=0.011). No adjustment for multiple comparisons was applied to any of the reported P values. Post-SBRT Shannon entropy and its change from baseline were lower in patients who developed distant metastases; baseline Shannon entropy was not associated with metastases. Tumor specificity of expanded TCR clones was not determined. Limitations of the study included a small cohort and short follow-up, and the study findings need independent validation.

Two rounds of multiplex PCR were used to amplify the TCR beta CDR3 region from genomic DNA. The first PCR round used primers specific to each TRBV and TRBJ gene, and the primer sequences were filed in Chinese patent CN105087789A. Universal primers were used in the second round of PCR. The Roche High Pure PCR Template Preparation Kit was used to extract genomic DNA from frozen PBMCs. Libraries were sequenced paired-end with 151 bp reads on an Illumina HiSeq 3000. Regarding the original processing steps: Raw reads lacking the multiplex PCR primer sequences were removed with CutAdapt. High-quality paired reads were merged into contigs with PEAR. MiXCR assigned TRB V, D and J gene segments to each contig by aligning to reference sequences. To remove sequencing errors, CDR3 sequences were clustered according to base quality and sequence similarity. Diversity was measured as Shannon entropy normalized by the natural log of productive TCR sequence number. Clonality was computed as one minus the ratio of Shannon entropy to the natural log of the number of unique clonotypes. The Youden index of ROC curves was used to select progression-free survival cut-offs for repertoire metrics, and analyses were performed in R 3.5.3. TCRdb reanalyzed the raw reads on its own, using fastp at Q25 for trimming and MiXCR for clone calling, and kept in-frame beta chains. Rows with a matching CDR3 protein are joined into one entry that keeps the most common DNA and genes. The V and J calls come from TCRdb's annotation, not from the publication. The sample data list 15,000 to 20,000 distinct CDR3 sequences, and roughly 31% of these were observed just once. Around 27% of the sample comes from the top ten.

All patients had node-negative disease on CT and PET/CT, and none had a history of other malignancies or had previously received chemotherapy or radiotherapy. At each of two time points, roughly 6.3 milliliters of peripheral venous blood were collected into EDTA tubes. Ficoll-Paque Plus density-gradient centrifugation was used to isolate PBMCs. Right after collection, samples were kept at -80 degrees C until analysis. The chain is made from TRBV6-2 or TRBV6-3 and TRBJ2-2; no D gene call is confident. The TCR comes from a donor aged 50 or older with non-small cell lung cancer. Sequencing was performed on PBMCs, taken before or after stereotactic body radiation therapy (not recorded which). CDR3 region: CASSYKTLNTGELFF. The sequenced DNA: TGTGCCAGCAGTTACAAGACCTTGAACACCGGGGAGCTGTTTTTT.